This passage covers 27 T cell receptor beta chains from one sample sequenced in a study of T cell responses to AZD1222 COVID-19 vaccine (dated by TCRdb to the early 2020s). Library method: the immunoSEQ multiplex PCR assay. TCRdb carries this immuneACCESS record with in-frame sequences only. Its versions omit some clonotypes, under half of them owing to an unresolved V gene in the studies checked, with the rest unexplained. This sample comprises around 150,000 clones, over 65% of them detected only once. The biggest ten clones account for roughly 4.3% of the sample. Sample time point, as interpreted from the label and publication: baseline before first vaccination. Sequenced material: peripheral blood, taken on day 0 of AZD1222 vaccination. The receptors originated from an adult in good health.

CDR3 in DNA: TGTGCCTGGGGGTCTTCTGGAAACACCATATATTTT. This translates into CAWGSSGNTIYF. The chain combines TRBV30 with TRBJ1-3, with D unclear. V lost 5 bases, J lost 1 base, and 6 bases lay in between. CDR3 size: 12 residues. Looked up from germline, CDR1 is GTSNPN and CDR2 is SVGIG (reference sequence).

This clone appeared a few times. V usage is TRBV29-1 and J usage is TRBJ1-6; 10 positions match TRBD1. V lost 6 bases to trimming and J lost 8 bases; unmatched junction nucleotides: 4. This CDR3 has 13 amino acids. From germline, CDR1 is SQVTM and CDR2 ANQGSEA. The CDR3 here is CSVGTGVDSPLHF. The CDR3 nucleotides are TGCAGCGTCGGGACAGGGGTGGATTCACCCCTCCACTTT.

The chain recombines TRBV29-1 with TRBJ2-7; 7 bases agree with TRBD1. This CDR3 spans 15 amino acids. The germline CDR1 and CDR2 sequences are SQVTM and ANQGSEA. V shed 2 bases, J shed 4 bases, and the junction held 11 bases outside the gene matches. CDR3 loop: CSVELRLQGLYEQYF. In DNA form, the CDR3 reads TGCAGCGTTGAATTGCGGCTACAGGGGTTATACGAGCAGTACTTC.

The CDR3 coding sequence is TGTGCCAGCAGTTACGGTGGGGGAGACACAGATACGCAGTATTTT. It yields the protein CASSYGGGDTDTQYF. This chain joins TRBV6-5 and TRBJ2-3; D tentatively reads TRBD1 or TRBD2 (5 bases each). The CDR3 covers 15 residues. V lost 2 bases to trimming and J lost 2 bases, with 11 bases between them. The germline CDR1 and CDR2 sequences are MNHEY and SVGAGI.

The rearrangement uses TRBV5-1 and TRBJ2-5; D may be TRBD2 (6 bases). Germline values: CDR1 SGHRS, CDR2 YFSETQ. V lost 4 bases and J 6 bases, leaving 13 bases between the germline ends. The CDR3 runs 13 residues. CDR3 region: CASSRQGGQTQYF. The DNA for the CDR3 is TGCGCCAGCAGCCGCCAGGGAGGACAGACCCAGTACTTC.

The genes are TRBV9 and TRBJ2-7, with 10 bases lining up with TRBD2. The CDR3 is made up of 16 amino acids. V dropped 2 bases and J dropped 3; count of bases not matched to a gene: 8. Germline V lookup: CDR1 SGDLS, CDR2 YYNGEE. The CDR3, as DNA: TGTGCCAGCAGCGTGAACCTAGCGGGGGATCTCTACGAGCAGTACTTC. Translated: CASSVNLAGDLYEQYF.

V and J are TRBV7-2 and TRBJ2-1, with a weak D call TRBD2 (5 bases). This CDR3 contains 15 residues. Germline V lookup: CDR1 SGHTA, CDR2 FQGNSA. Trimming removed 0 bases from V and 3 bases from J, with 9 bases in between. CDR3 nucleotides: TGTGCCAGCAGCTTAGCGTTAGGGAGCTACAATGAGCAGTTCTTC. It yields the protein CASSLALGSYNEQFF. Full variable domain (rest looked up from reference TRBV7-2 and TRBJ2-1): GAGVSQSPSNKVTEKGKDVELRCDPISGHTALYWYRQSLGQGLEFLIYFQGNSAPDKSGLPSDRFSAERTGGSVSTLTIQRTQQEDSAVYLCASSLALGSYNEQFFGPGTRLTVL.

The chain links TRBV10-2 to TRBJ2-1, with TRBD2 as a possible D gene (6 bases). CDR3 length: 17 residues. The V gene's germline CDR1 is WSHSY and CDR2 SAAADI. Trimming cost V 4 bases and J 3 bases, with 19 bases left between them. CDR3 loop: CASSARASGGNYNEQFF. The CDR3 nucleotides are TGCGCCAGCAGTGCCCGGGCCTCCGGGGGTAACTACAATGAGCAGTTCTTC.

DNA for the CDR3: TGTGCCAGCAGCTTACATGCCGGGGCCCCGGGACAGAATGAGCAGTTCTTC. Protein: CASSLHAGAPGQNEQFF. The chain employs TRBV7-3 and TRBJ2-1; the match to TRBD1 covers 7 bases. CDR1 and CDR2 (germline): SGHTA, FQGTGA. The ends lost 2 bases at V and 7 bases at J; junction bases unmatched: 14. CDR3 length equals 17 residues.

The V call is TRBV5-1, the J call TRBJ1-4; 7 bases fit TRBD1. The CDR3 length is 16 residues. Per the germline V gene, CDR1 is SGHRS and CDR2 is YFSETQ. V shed 4 bases and J 4 bases; nucleotides not matched to a gene: 10. CDR3 sequence reads: CASSHPQGGNNEKLFF. CDR3 sequence (DNA): TGCGCCAGCAGCCATCCCCAGGGGGGTAATAATGAAAAACTGTTTTTT.

CDR3 sequence reads: CASSEADRGNKNIQYF. The DNA for the CDR3 is TGTGCCAGCAGTGAAGCGGACAGGGGTAACAAAAACATTCAGTACTTC. This chain connects TRBV6-1 to TRBJ2-4; TRBD1 aligns across 9 bases. Germline V CDR1 and CDR2: MNHNS, SASEGT. The CDR3 covers 16 residues. Trimming cost V 0 bases and J 3 bases; bases outside gene matches: 3.

The chain employs TRBV28 and TRBJ2-1; the D is unclear. In germline, CDR1 is MDHEN, CDR2 SYDVKM. Between the trimmed V and J ends, which lost 2 bases and 9 bases, there was a span of 5 bases. The CDR3 has 11 amino acids. The CDR3: CASSLPREQFF. In DNA, the CDR3 is TGTGCCAGCAGTTTACCCCGTGAGCAGTTCTTC.

This clone appeared a single time. The chain combines TRBV28 with TRBJ1-2, with D perhaps matching TRBD1 (5 bases). The CDR3 spans 12 residues. The germline V gene has CDR1 MDHEN and CDR2 SYDVKM. The V end was cut by 7 bases, the J end by 6 bases, with 12 bases between. The CDR3 sequence is CASNKWGDGYTF. The CDR3 DNA sequence: TGTGCCAGCAATAAATGGGGGGATGGCTACACCTTC.

The chain has TRBV5-1 and TRBJ2-7; a weak D match, TRBD2 (5 bases). Trimming removed 0 bases at V and 5 bases at J, with 9 bases between. CDR3 length: 13 residues. CDR1 and CDR2 (germline): SGHRS, YFSETQ. Here the CDR3 reads CASSLVLRDEQYF. Written as DNA, the CDR3 is TGCGCCAGCAGCTTGGTGTTGCGGGACGAGCAGTACTTC. The full variable domain, its missing parts supplied by reference TRBV5-1 and TRBJ2-7, is KAGVTQTPRYLIKTRGQQVTLSCSPISGHRSVSWYQQTPGQGLQFLFEYFSETQRNKGNFPGRFSGRQFSNSRSEMNVSTLELGDSALYLCASSLVLRDEQYFGPGTRLTVT.

This clone was found once. The rearrangement links TRBV7-9 to TRBJ1-2; D remains ambiguous. This CDR3 is 12 amino acids long. Germline CDR1 and CDR2: SEHNR and FQNEAQ (reference sequence). Trimming left V 2 bases short and J 0 bases short, with 1 base between. For the CDR3, the DNA is TGTGCCAGCAGCTTATCTAACTATGGCTACACCTTC. As protein: CASSLSNYGYTF.

V usage is TRBV10-3 and J usage is TRBJ2-2, with D perhaps matching TRBD1 (6 bases). V lost 10 bases and J lost 0, with 12 bases in between. CDR1 is ENHRY and CDR2 is SYGVKD in the germline V gene. This CDR3 has 14 residues. The CDR3 sequence is CATGTNPNTGELFF. In nucleotides, the CDR3 is TGTGCCACCGGGACAAATCCGAACACCGGGGAGCTGTTTTTT.

The gene calls are TRBV28 and TRBJ1-2, with D uncertain. CDR3 length: 11 amino acids. With 5 bases removed from V and 4 bases from J, the gap between germline ends came to 5 bases. Germline CDR1 and CDR2: MDHEN and SYDVKM. CDR3 DNA sequence: TGTGCCAGCAGTGACACCTATGGCTACACCTTC. This encodes CASSDTYGYTF.

This chain joins TRBV7-3 and TRBJ2-3; 9 bases match TRBD1. CDR3 length equals 19 residues. Germline CDR1 and CDR2: SGHTA and FQGTGA. With 4 bases clipped from V and 5 bases from J, the junction kept 19 bases outside the gene matches. For the CDR3, the DNA is TGTGCCAGCAGCTCATCCTCCCTTCGACAGGGGGTTAAGGGAGATACGCAGTATTTT. The encoded protein is CASSSSSLRQGVKGDTQYF.

This chain connects TRBV9 to TRBJ2-5; no clear D. Trimming removed 0 bases from V and 4 bases from J, with 10 bases in between. Germline loops: CDR1 SGDLS, CDR2 YYNGEE. CDR3 size: 14 residues. The CDR3 reads CASSVDSSRETQYF. The DNA of the CDR3 is TGTGCCAGCAGCGTAGATTCCTCCCGAGAGACCCAGTACTTC.

The chain employs TRBV9 and TRBJ1-2; D ambiguous. The CDR3 runs to 15 residues. Looked up from germline, CDR1 is SGDLS and CDR2 is YYNGEE. Trimming left V 3 bases short and J 2 bases short, with 14 bases between. CDR3: CASSAPPGGNYGYTF. The CDR3 region has the DNA TGTGCCAGCAGCGCCCCACCGGGAGGGAACTATGGCTACACCTTC.

V and J are TRBV28 and TRBJ1-5, with a tentative D call TRBD1 (6 bases). This CDR3 region has 17 residues. Germline V gene lookup returns CDR1 MDHEN and CDR2 SYDVKM. The germline V and J ends were trimmed by 3 bases and 0 bases, with 15 bases remaining between them. DNA for the CDR3: TGTGCCAGCAGTTTCCCCCAGGGACACCATAGCAATCAGCCCCAGCATTTT. Amino acid sequence: CASSFPQGHHSNQPQHF.

The gene calls are TRBV15 and TRBJ2-2; no definite D call. Trimming stripped 4 bases from V and 8 bases from J, with 11 bases between. The length of the CDR3 is 13 residues. Per germline, CDR1 LNHNV and CDR2 YYDKDF (reference sequence). The DNA of the CDR3 is TGTGCCACCAGCACTGCTTGGGCTGGGGAGCTGTTTTTT. This encodes CATSTAWAGELFF.

CDR3 sequence: CASSLRHQGNQPQHF. The DNA of the CDR3 is TGTGCCAGCAGTTTAAGACATCAGGGCAATCAGCCCCAGCATTTT. The chain links TRBV28 to TRBJ1-5; D not certain. From germline, CDR1 is MDHEN and CDR2 SYDVKM. Trimming took 2 bases from V and 2 from J, leaving 10 bases between them. The CDR3 is made up of 15 amino acids.

On this clone itself: Compared with germline, one end of the junction differs, possibly owing to a read error. CDR3 in DNA: TGTGCCAGCAGCCCAAGCCAGGCAGGGGTGAACAGTGAAGCTTTCTTT. Encoded protein: CASSPSQAGVNSEAFF. The J gene is TRBJ1-1, the V gene TRBV7-9, with a weak D call TRBD1 (6 bases). This CDR3 has 16 amino acids. Germline V gene lookup returns CDR1 SEHNR and CDR2 FQNEAQ (reference sequence).

This chain joins TRBV4-1 and TRBJ1-3; 9 bases are shared with TRBD1. The J segment lost 0 bases and the V segment lost 4 bases, leaving 4 bases of the junction unmatched. The CDR3 covers 16 residues. Germline V gene sequence: CDR1 MGHRA, CDR2 YSYEKL. The CDR3 DNA reads as TGCGCCAGCAGCCCGGGACAGGGTAGCTCTGGAAACACCATATATTTT. Its translation: CASSPGQGSSGNTIYF.

This clone was counted a single time. The gene calls are TRBV5-1 and TRBJ1-5; the D gene is possibly TRBD1 (5 bases). The germline V gene has CDR1 SGHRS and CDR2 YFSETQ. The ends were cut back, 1 base at V and 7 bases at J, with 9 bases in the middle. The CDR3 is 13 amino acids. Written as DNA, the CDR3 is TGCGCCAGCAGCTTGCACGAGGGGCAGCCCCAGCATTTT. It specifies CASSLHEGQPQHF.

The rearrangement links TRBV5-1 to TRBJ1-5, with D uncertain. The CDR3 has 17 residues. V dropped 4 bases and J dropped 4 bases, with 21 bases sitting between them. In germline, CDR1 is SGHRS, CDR2 YFSETQ. CDR3 protein: CASSPEPRTGFNQPQHF. The CDR3 DNA follows: TGCGCCAGCAGCCCCGAACCGAGGACGGGATTTAATCAGCCCCAGCATTTT.